Shown below are 27 T cell receptor beta chains from a single sample sequenced in a study of beta chain features in type 1 diabetes. The authors reverse transcribed all of the isolated RNA, so sequencing captured expressed TCRB transcripts. The method was immunoSEQ multiplex PCR; TCRdb's version includes in-frame clones alone and lacks a portion of them. Counted here are under 250,000 clones, roughly a tenth occurring once; the ten biggest clones make up over 1%. The source material was central memory CD4+ T cells from blood. All receptors derive from a man younger than 35 in good health.

The chain is built from TRBV4-2 and TRBJ2-7, with no clear D. The CDR3 length is 16 residues. In germline, CDR1 is LGHNA, CDR2 YNFKEQ. V gave up 0 bases and J gave up 0 bases, with 12 bases separating them. The CDR3 bases are TGTGCCAGCAGCCAAGACCTAATTGACCCCTCCTACGAGCAGTACTTC. Residues: CASSQDLIDPSYEQYF.

This clone was observed a few times. The chain combines TRBV7-9 with TRBJ1-1, with no clear D. V lost 6 bases to trimming and J lost 0 bases, with 14 bases between them. Germline V gene sequence: CDR1 SEHNR, CDR2 FQNEAQ (reference sequence). The CDR3 consists of 15 residues. Here the CDR3 reads CASSPDPDLNTEAFF. CDR3 DNA: TGTGCCAGCAGTCCAGACCCAGACCTGAACACTGAAGCTTTCTTT.

The chain is built from TRBV7-9 and TRBJ2-1; 9 positions agree with TRBD2. The V segment lost 5 bases and the J segment 6 bases; nucleotides outside the gene matches: 5. Germline lookup yields CDR1 SEHNR and CDR2 FQNEAQ (reference sequence). The CDR3 consists of 14 residues. CDR3 in amino acids: CASSRGTSPNEQFF. The DNA for the CDR3 is TGTGCCAGCAGCCGAGGGACTAGCCCCAATGAGCAGTTCTTC.

This clone was recorded at least ten times. V gene TRBV28 combines with J gene TRBJ2-3, with TRBD2 matching 10 bases. This CDR3 region has 18 residues. V was pared by 5 bases and J by 3 bases, with 14 bases of the junction left unmatched. Per the germline V gene, CDR1 is MDHEN and CDR2 is SYDVKM. The CDR3 nucleotides are TGTGCCAGCAGTCCCGCTCGCACTAGCGGGGTGGGGACAGATACGCAGTATTTT. This gives the protein CASSPARTSGVGTDTQYF.

On this clone itself: A single base separates this from a much larger clone, so it may be a read error. Other DNA sequences from this sample encode an identical CDR3 as well. The rearrangement uses TRBV2 and TRBJ1-1; TRBD1 might be the D (6 bases). The germline V and J ends were trimmed by 4 bases and 1 base, with 10 bases remaining between them. Germline CDR1 is SNHLY and CDR2 is FYNNEI. The CDR3 is made up of 14 amino acids. The CDR3 sequence: CASSVMTGNTEAFF. Here the CDR3 DNA reads TGTGCCAGCAGTGTTATGACAGGGAACACTGAAGCTTTCTTT. Together with reference TRBV2 and TRBJ1-1, the CDR3 gives the full variable domain: EPEVTQTPSHQVTQMGQEVILRCVPISNHLYFYWYRQILGQKVEFLVSFYNNEISEKSEIFDDQFSVERPDGSNFTLKIRSTKLEDSAMYFCASSVMTGNTEAFFGQGTRLTVV.

For the CDR3, the DNA is TGTGCCAGCAGTACCGGGATCCAGATTTACAATGAGCAGTTCTTC. Translating it yields CASSTGIQIYNEQFF. V usage is TRBV6-1 and J usage is TRBJ2-1, with TRBD2 as a possible D gene (5 bases). Germline CDR1 reads MNHNS; CDR2 reads SASEGT. This CDR3 region has 15 residues. V dropped 5 bases and J dropped 4 bases, with 15 bases sitting between them.

There are a few counts of this clone. The junction differs from germline at one of its ends, possibly a read error. This chain connects TRBV7-3 to TRBJ2-7; the match to TRBD2 covers 8 bases. CDR3 length: 14 residues. Per germline, CDR1 SGHTA and CDR2 FQGTGA. CDR3 in DNA: TGTGCCAGCAGCTTAACAGGGTCGGCGGGAGGCCTGAACTTC. It is translated as CASSLTGSAGGLNF.

The J gene is TRBJ2-1, the V gene TRBV7-9; no reliable D call. Between the trimmed V and J ends, which lost 3 bases and 4 bases, there was a span of 4 bases. The germline V gene encodes CDR1 SEHNR and CDR2 FQNEAQ (reference sequence). The CDR3 is 12 amino acids. The CDR3 loop is CASSLVYNEQFF. The CDR3, as DNA: TGTGCCAGCAGCTTGGTTTACAATGAGCAGTTCTTC.

The chain employs TRBV19 and TRBJ2-1, with 14 bases lining up with TRBD2. Germline CDR1 LNHDA, CDR2 SQIVND (reference sequence). J lost 6 bases, V lost 6 bases, and 10 bases had no gene match. CDR3 size: 17 residues. In nucleotides, the CDR3 is TGTGCCAGTAGCCCCGGACTAGCGGGAGGATATCTCAATGAGCAGTTCTTC. As protein: CASSPGLAGGYLNEQFF. The variable domain in full, with the rest retrieved from reference TRBV19 and TRBJ2-1, is DGGITQSPKYLFRKEGQNVTLSCEQNLNHDAMYWYRQDPGQGLRLIYYSQIVNDFQKGDIAEGYSVSREKKESFPLTVTSAQKNPTAFYLCASSPGLAGGYLNEQFFGPGTRLTVL.

This chain joins TRBV5-1 and TRBJ2-7; D perhaps matches TRBD1 (6 bases). The CDR3 has 16 residues. The germline V gene has CDR1 SGHRS and CDR2 YFSETQ. V lost 3 bases, J lost 6 bases, and 22 bases lay in between. As DNA, the CDR3 is TGCGCCAGCAGCTGGAAGGGGCGAGGGGGTGACTTCGAGCAGTACTTC. It yields the protein CASSWKGRGGDFEQYF.

The gene calls are TRBV5-1 and TRBJ2-1, with 12 bases fitting TRBD2. With V trimmed by 2 bases and J by 9 bases, 9 bases remained unmatched. Germline V gives CDR1 SGHRS, CDR2 YFSETQ. This CDR3 comprises 16 residues. The CDR3 is CASSFGSSGRATEQFF. CDR3 in DNA: TGCGCCAGCAGCTTTGGTTCTAGCGGGAGGGCCACTGAGCAGTTCTTC.

The V and J genes are TRBV30 and TRBJ1-1; D is unclear. V was shortened by 4 bases and J by 1 base, with 10 bases between the two germline ends. There are 13 residues in the CDR3. Germline values: CDR1 GTSNPN, CDR2 SVGIG (reference sequence). In DNA, the CDR3 is TGTGCCTGGACCCGGCTGGGGAACACTGAAGCTTTCTTT. Translation: CAWTRLGNTEAFF.

This clone was observed at least ten times. This chain uses TRBV4-1 with TRBJ2-3, with D uncertain. The germline CDR1 and CDR2 sequences are MGHRA and YSYEKL. Trimming stripped 0 bases from V and 5 bases from J, with 6 bases between. The CDR3 length is 13 residues. CDR3 region: CASSQEPGDTQYF. The CDR3 coding sequence is TGCGCCAGCAGCCAAGAACCCGGAGATACGCAGTATTTT.

The DNA of the CDR3 is TGCAGCGTTGGAACGGCCAAATACGAGCAGTACTTC. Translating gives CSVGTAKYEQYF. The J gene is TRBJ2-7, the V gene TRBV29-1; no definite D call. CDR3 size: 12 residues. V dropped 4 bases and J dropped 4 bases, with 11 bases sitting between them. The germline gives CDR1 SQVTM, CDR2 ANQGSEA.

This clone appeared many times. The rearrangement uses TRBV7-2 and TRBJ2-5; D is uncertain. V shed 4 bases and J shed 5 bases, with 8 bases lying between them. This CDR3 region has 12 residues. The V gene's germline CDR1 is SGHTA and CDR2 FQGNSA. The CDR3 DNA sequence: TGTGCCAGCAGCTCTAGACCGGAGACCCAGTACTTC. Its translation: CASSSRPETQYF.

This rearrangement joins TRBV7-2 to TRBJ2-5; 8 bases agree with TRBD2. CDR3 length: 14 amino acids. With V trimmed by 3 bases and J by 3 bases, 3 bases remained unmatched. The V gene's germline CDR1 is SGHTA and CDR2 FQGNSA. The CDR3 region has the DNA TGTGCCAGCAGCTTCAGCGGGAGCGAAGAGACCCAGTACTTC. Translation gives CASSFSGSEETQYF.

This chain uses TRBV4-2 with TRBJ2-5, with TRBD1 matching 11 bases. The CDR3 totals 15 residues. V lost 4 bases, J lost 4 bases, and 5 bases stayed unmatched. Germline V CDR1 and CDR2: LGHNA, YNFKEQ. CDR3 amino acids: CASSRPGTGGETQYF. The CDR3 DNA sequence: TGTGCCAGCAGCCGCCCCGGGACAGGGGGAGAGACCCAGTACTTC.

In its sample, this clone was seen a few times. The DNA for the CDR3 is TGTGCCACTTCTACTGGACAGGGGGCCCCCTACGAGCAGTACTTC. Translated, it gives CATSTGQGAPYEQYF. This rearrangement joins TRBV21-1 to TRBJ2-7; TRBD1 is the table's D call and was not checked against the DNA. TRBV21-1 is a documented pseudogene. The CDR3 consists of 15 residues.

This clone was seen more than once but under ten times. The chain joins TRBV7-2 to TRBJ1-4; D unclear. The germline V gene encodes CDR1 SGHTA and CDR2 FQGNSA. The CDR3 consists of 13 residues. V lost 3 bases to trimming and J lost 4 bases, with 6 bases between them. The DNA for the CDR3 is TGTGCCAGCAGCTTCGGCAGTAATGAAAAACTGTTTTTT. Translation gives CASSFGSNEKLFF.

This clone was detected many times. The V gene is TRBV28, the J gene TRBJ2-7, with 11 bases identical to TRBD2. The CDR3 is 19 residues long. Per germline, CDR1 MDHEN and CDR2 SYDVKM. V lost 5 bases to trimming and J lost 6 bases; unmatched junction nucleotides: 21. DNA of the CDR3: TGTGCCAGCAGTCCCTCATCCCTCGGGACTAGCGGACTGGCGGGCGAGCAGTACTTC. Encoded protein: CASSPSSLGTSGLAGEQYF.

The DNA for the CDR3 is TGTGCCAGCTCACCACCTGCCAACAGGGGGGCGGTGTTTTTT. Translating gives CASSPPANRGAVFF. This chain uses TRBV18 with TRBJ2-2; 8 positions agree with TRBD1. CDR1 KGHSH and CDR2 LQKENI come from the germline V gene. This CDR3 has 14 residues. V gave up 0 bases and J gave up 15 bases; unmatched junction bases: 9.

Only a few counts were recorded for this clone. This sequence joins TRBV18 and TRBJ2-2, with D possibly matching TRBD1 (6 bases). In germline, CDR1 is KGHSH, CDR2 LQKENI. This CDR3 has 17 amino acids. V lost 1 base, J lost 3 bases, and 15 bases lay in between. As DNA, the CDR3 is TGTGCCAGCTCACCACTGGGCGGCAGGGGTGACACCGGGGAGCTGTTTTTT. The encoded protein is CASSPLGGRGDTGELFF.

Only a few counts were recorded for this clone. The rearrangement joins TRBV4-3 to TRBJ1-4; the match to TRBD1 covers 9 bases. V lost 4 bases to trimming and J lost 0 bases; unmatched junction nucleotides: 3. Germline V CDR1 and CDR2: LGHNA, YSLEER. The length of the CDR3 is 16 residues. DNA for the CDR3: TGCGCCAGCAGCCCTCGACAGGGGGCAACTAATGAAAAACTGTTTTTT. It translates to CASSPRQGATNEKLFF.

This clone was observed at least ten times. This chain links TRBV19 with TRBJ1-5; TRBD1 matches 7 bases. CDR1 and CDR2 (germline): LNHDA, SQIVND (reference sequence). The CDR3 extends over 15 amino acids. With V trimmed by 6 bases and J by 1 base, 6 bases remained unmatched. CDR3 region: CASSSQQGSNQPQHF. CDR3 bases: TGTGCCAGTAGCTCACAACAGGGGAGCAATCAGCCCCAGCATTTT.

The chain carries TRBV9 and TRBJ2-2, with D uncertain. CDR1 and CDR2 from the germline V gene are SGDLS and YYNGEE. The CDR3 is 13 amino acids. Trimming cost V 4 bases and J 1 base, with 5 bases left between them. The CDR3 DNA sequence: TGTGCCAGCAGCCGACTGAACACCGGGGAGCTGTTTTTT. Its translation is CASSRLNTGELFF.

This clone was found a few times. V is TRBV30 and J is TRBJ2-1; the match to TRBD2 covers 8 bases. The ends lost 3 bases at V and 5 bases at J; junction bases unmatched: 9. The CDR3 has 15 residues. CDR1 is GTSNPN, CDR2 SVGIG, per germline (reference sequence). The CDR3 reads CAWRVIAGRDNEQFF. CDR3 bases: TGTGCCTGGAGGGTTATAGCGGGAAGGGACAATGAGCAGTTCTTC.

This clone has only a few counts. The chain recombines TRBV5-4 with TRBJ2-3; 10 positions agree with TRBD2. This CDR3 region has 15 residues. The germline CDR1 and CDR2 sequences are SGHNT and YYREEE (reference sequence). Unmatched junction bases numbered 4, after V lost 4 bases and J lost 2 bases. The CDR3 bases are TGTGCCAGCAGCCGGACTAGCGGAGTCACAGATACGCAGTATTTT. It yields the protein CASSRTSGVTDTQYF.